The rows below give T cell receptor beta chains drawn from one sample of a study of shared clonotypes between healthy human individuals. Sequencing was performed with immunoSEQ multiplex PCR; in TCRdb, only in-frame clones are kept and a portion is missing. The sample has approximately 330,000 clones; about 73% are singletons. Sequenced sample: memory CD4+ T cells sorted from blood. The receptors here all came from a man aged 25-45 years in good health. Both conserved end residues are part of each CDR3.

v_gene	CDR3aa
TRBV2	CASIGNGATGELFF
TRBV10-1	CASTVSLNTGELFF
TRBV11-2	CASSFDRGGTEAFF
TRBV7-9	CASSLPSGVLETQYF
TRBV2	CASSAQFSSYNEQFF
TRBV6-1	CASSEGAAGNTIYF
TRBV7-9	CASSSLLLAEQETQYF
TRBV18	CASSPLAGPYNEQFF
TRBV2	CASSADRSGTDTQYF
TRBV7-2	CASSRPGSETQYF
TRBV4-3	CASSQDRGGNYGYTF
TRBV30	CAWTQGAVYQETQYF
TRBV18	CASSPYPSGIQETQYF
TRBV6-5	CASSYGLAYAEQFF
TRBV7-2	CASSPNTGSFTDTQYF
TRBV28	CASSFLGGNQPQHF
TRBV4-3	CASSQDWERRETQYF
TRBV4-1	CASSQDQVRLGNEQFF
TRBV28	CASRKPTGRTDTQYF
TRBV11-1	CASSLDRNNEQFF
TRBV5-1	CASSPRLGSGNTIYF
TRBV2	CASSEGTSGRWGTDTQYF
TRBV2	CATTKGSTEAFF
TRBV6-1	CASSPLGASYEQYF
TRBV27	CASSFAGAEGANVLTF
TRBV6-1	CASSEARIGGHEQFF
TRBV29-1	CSGRTPSYEQYF
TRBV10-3	CAISGTQTPDTQYF
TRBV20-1	CSARGRNEQFF
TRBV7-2	CASSGDRGIGIYEQYF
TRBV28	CASRTVGRSSYNEQFF
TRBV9	CASSVGPASGYYNEQFF
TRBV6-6	CASSYSISYEQYF
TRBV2	CASSAGTGVYNEQFF
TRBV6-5	CASSPGLESHEQYF
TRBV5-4	CASSAQGREGYGYTF
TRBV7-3	CASSMGAMETQYF
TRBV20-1	CSVRSGQPQHF
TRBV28	CASSLPLGGGETQYF
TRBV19	CASGTSNTGELFF
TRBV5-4	CASSLSWDPSRDTQYF
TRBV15	CATSKRGSGANVLTF
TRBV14	CASSQGTASLPGVGSYEQYF
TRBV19	CASSTGTGRGQETQYF
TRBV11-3	CASSSGETQYF
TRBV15	CATSRDSSGGTNTGELFF
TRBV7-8	CASSFKGSGNTIYF
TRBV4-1	CASSQGTGGGPGANVLTF
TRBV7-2	CASSLRTVWDKNIQYF
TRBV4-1	CASSQDTDTQYF
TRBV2	CASRPLGATDTQYF
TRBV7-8	CASSTPRVLYEQYF
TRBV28	CASSLVGQKGYTF
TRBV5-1	CASSIQGAHSYNEQFF